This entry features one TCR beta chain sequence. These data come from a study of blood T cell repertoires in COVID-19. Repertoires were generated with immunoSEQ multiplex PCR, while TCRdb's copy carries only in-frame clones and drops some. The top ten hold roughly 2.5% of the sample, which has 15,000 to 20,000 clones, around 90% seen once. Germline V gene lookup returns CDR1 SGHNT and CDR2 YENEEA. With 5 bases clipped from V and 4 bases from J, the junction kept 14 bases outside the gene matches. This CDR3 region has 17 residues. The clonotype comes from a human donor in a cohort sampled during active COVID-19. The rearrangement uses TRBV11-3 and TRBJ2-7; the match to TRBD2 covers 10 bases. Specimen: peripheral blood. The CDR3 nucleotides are TGTGCCAGCAGCCTCCCCCCGCAGGTAGCGGGAGGTTACGAGCAGTACTTC. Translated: CASSLPPQVAGGYEQYF.